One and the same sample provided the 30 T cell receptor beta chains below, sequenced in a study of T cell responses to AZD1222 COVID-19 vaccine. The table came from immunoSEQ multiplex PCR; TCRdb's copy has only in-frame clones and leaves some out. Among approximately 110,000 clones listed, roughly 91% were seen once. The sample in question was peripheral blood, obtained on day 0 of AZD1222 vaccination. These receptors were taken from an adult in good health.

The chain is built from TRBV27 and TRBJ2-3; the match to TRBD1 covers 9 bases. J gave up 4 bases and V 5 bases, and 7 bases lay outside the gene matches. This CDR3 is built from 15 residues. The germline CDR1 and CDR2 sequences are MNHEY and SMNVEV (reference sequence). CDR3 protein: CASSLQGAPPDTQYF. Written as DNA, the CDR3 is TGTGCCAGCAGTCTACAGGGGGCGCCCCCAGATACGCAGTATTTT.

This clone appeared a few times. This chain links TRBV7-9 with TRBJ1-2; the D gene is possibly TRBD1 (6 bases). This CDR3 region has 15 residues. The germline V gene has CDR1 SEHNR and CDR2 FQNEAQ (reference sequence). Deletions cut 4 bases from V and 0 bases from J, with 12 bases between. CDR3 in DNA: TGTGCCAGCAGCTCCTTTCCAGGGGCTAACTATGGCTACACCTTC. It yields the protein CASSSFPGANYGYTF. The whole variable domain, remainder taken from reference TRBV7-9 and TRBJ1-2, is DTGVSQNPRHKITKRGQNVTFRCDPISEHNRLYWYRQTLGQGPEFLTYFQNEAQLEKSRLLSDRFSAERPKGSFSTLEIQRTEQGDSAMYLCASSSFPGANYGYTFGSGTRLTVV.

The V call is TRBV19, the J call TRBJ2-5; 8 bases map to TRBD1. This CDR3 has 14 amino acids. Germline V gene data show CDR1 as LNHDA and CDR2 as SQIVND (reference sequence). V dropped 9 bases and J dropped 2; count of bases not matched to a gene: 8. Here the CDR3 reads CASAGGFPQETQYF. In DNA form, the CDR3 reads TGTGCCAGCGCAGGGGGCTTCCCGCAAGAGACCCAGTACTTC.

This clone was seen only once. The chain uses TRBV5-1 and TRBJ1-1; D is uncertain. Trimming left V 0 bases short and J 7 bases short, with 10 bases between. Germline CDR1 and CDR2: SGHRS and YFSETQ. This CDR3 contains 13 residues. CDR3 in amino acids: CASSLAEQFEAFF. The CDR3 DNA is TGCGCCAGCAGCTTGGCCGAACAGTTTGAAGCTTTCTTT.

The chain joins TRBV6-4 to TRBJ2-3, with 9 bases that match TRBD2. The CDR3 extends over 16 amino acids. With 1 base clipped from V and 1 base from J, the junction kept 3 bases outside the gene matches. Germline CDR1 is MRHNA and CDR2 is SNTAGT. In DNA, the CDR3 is TGTGCCAGCAGTGACTGGGCTAGCGGGGGCACAGATACGCAGTATTTT. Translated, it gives CASSDWASGGTDTQYF.

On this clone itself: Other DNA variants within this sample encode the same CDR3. In nucleotides, the CDR3 is TGTGCCAGCAGCTTAGTAAACACTGAAGCTTTCTTT. Translated: CASSLVNTEAFF. The chain joins TRBV7-9 to TRBJ1-1, with unresolved D. The germline V gene has CDR1 SEHNR and CDR2 FQNEAQ (reference sequence). V was trimmed by 1 base and J by 2 bases, leaving 2 bases between them. The length of the CDR3 is 12 residues.

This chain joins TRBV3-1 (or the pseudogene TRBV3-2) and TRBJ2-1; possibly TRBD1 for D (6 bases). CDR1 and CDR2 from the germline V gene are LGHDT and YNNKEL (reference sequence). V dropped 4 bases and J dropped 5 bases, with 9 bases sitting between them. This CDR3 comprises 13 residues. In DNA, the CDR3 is TGTGCCAGCAGCCTACAGGGAAACAATGAGCAGTTCTTC. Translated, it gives CASSLQGNNEQFF.

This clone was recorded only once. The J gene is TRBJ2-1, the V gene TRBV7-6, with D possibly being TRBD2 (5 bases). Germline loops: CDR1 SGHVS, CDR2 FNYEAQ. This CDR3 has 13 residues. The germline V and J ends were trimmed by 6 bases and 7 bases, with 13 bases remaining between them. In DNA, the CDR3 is TGTGCCAGCAGTCCTAGAGGGCGAAATGAGCAGTTCTTC. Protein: CASSPRGRNEQFF.

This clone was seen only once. The CDR3 DNA reads TGTGCCAGCAGCCAAGGGGCCAGGGATGGCTACACCTTC. Protein: CASSQGARDGYTF. The chain links TRBV3-1 (or the pseudogene TRBV3-2) to TRBJ1-2; D perhaps matches TRBD1 (5 bases). V lost 1 base, J lost 6 bases, and 9 bases lay in between. Per germline, CDR1 LGHDT and CDR2 YNNKEL (reference sequence). The CDR3 has 13 amino acids.

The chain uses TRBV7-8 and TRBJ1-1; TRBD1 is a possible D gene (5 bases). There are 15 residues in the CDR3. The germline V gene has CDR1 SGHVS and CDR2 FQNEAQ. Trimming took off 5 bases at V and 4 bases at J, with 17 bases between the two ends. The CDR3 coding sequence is TGTGCCAGCAGCCTGTCCGGGACGGTAAGCACTGAAGCTTTCTTT. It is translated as CASSLSGTVSTEAFF.

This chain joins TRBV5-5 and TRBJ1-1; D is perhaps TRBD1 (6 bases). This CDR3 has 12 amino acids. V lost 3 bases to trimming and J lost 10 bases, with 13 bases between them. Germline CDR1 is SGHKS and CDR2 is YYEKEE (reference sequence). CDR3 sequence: CASSWGARGAFF. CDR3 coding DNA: TGTGCCAGCAGCTGGGGGGCCAGGGGAGCTTTCTTT.

The CDR3 loop reads CASTLGTGDAGYTF. The CDR3 DNA follows: TGTGCCAGCACCCTAGGGACAGGGGACGCTGGCTACACCTTC. This chain joins TRBV9 and TRBJ1-2, with TRBD1 identical over 10 bases. With 6 bases clipped from V and 7 bases from J, the junction kept 9 bases outside the gene matches. The germline gives CDR1 SGDLS, CDR2 YYNGEE. The CDR3 has 14 amino acids. Combining the CDR3 with reference TRBV9 and TRBJ1-2 gives the whole variable domain DSGVTQTPKHLITATGQRVTLRCSPRSGDLSVYWYQQSLDQGLQFLIQYYNGEERAKGNILERFSAQQFPDLHSELNLSSLELGDSALYFCASTLGTGDAGYTFGSGTRLTVV.

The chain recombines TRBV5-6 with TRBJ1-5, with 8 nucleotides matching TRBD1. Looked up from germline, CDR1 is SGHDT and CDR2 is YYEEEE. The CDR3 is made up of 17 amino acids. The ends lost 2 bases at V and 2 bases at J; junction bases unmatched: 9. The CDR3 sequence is CASSFRTGTRGNQPQHF. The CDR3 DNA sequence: TGTGCCAGCAGCTTCCGGACAGGGACGAGGGGCAATCAGCCCCAGCATTTT.

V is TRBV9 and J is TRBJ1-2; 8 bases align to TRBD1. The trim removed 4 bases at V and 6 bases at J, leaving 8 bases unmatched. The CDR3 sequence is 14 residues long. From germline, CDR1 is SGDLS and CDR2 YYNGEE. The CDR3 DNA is TGTGCCAGCAGCCTAAGGACAGGGATTGATGGCTACACCTTC. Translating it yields CASSLRTGIDGYTF.

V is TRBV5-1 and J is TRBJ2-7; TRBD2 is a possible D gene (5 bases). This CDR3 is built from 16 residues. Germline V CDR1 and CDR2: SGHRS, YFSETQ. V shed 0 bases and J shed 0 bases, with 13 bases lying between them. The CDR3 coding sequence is TGCGCCAGCAGCTTGGTTACGGGGAGCGTCTCCTACGAGCAGTACTTC. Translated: CASSLVTGSVSYEQYF.

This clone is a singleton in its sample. The CDR3 spells CSVEGGRRLNEQFF. CDR3 bases: TGCAGCGTTGAGGGGGGCCGGAGACTCAATGAGCAGTTCTTC. V gene TRBV29-1 combines with J gene TRBJ2-1; the D call may be TRBD1 or TRBD2 (6 bases each). Trimming took off 3 bases at V and 6 bases at J, with 15 bases between the two ends. The length of the CDR3 is 14 residues. Germline assignment: CDR1 SQVTM and CDR2 ANQGSEA.

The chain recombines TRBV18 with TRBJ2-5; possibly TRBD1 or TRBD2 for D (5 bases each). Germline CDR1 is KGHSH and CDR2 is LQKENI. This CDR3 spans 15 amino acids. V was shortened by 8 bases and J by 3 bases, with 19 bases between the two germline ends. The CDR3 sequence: CASAFAGTEKETQYF. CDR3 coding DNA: TGTGCCAGCGCATTTGCCGGGACGGAAAAAGAGACCCAGTACTTC.

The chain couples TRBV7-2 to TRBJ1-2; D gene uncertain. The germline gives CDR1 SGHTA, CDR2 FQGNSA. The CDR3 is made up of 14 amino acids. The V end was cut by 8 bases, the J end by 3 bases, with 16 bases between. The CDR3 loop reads CASRRHPKDYGYTF. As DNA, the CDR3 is TGTGCCAGCCGGAGACACCCTAAGGACTATGGCTACACCTTC.

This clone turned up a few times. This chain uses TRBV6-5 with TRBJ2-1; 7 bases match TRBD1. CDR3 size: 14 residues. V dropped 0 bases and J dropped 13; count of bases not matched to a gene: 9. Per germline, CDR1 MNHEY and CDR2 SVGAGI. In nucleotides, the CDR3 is TGTGCCAGCAGTTACTCGATATTGGGACAGAGTCAGTTCTTC. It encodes CASSYSILGQSQFF.

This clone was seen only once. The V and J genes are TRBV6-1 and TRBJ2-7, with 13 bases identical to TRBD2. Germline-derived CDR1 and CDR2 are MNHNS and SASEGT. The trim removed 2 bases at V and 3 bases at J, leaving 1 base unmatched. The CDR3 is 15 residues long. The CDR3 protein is CASSERTSGGYEQYF. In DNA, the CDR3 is TGTGCCAGCAGTGAACGGACTAGCGGGGGCTACGAGCAGTACTTC.

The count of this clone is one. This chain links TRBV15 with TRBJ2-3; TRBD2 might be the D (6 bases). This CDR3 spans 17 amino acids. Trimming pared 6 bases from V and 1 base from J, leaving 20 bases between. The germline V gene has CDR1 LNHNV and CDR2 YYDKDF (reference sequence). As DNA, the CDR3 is TGTGCCACCAGTCCCGGGGACTCTCCTGGAGGCACAGATACGCAGTATTTT. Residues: CATSPGDSPGGTDTQYF. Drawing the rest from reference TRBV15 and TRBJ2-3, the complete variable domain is DAMVIQNPRYQVTQFGKPVTLSCSQTLNHNVMYWYQQKSSQAPKLLFHYYDKDFNNEADTPDNFQSRRPNTSFCFLDIRSPGLGDTAMYLCATSPGDSPGGTDTQYFGPGTRLTVL.

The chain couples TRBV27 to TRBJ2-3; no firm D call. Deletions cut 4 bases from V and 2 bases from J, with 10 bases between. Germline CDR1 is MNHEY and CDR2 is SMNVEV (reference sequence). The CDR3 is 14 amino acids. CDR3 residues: CASSSRYSTDTQYF. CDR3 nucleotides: TGTGCCAGCAGTTCCCGATACTCCACAGATACGCAGTATTTT.

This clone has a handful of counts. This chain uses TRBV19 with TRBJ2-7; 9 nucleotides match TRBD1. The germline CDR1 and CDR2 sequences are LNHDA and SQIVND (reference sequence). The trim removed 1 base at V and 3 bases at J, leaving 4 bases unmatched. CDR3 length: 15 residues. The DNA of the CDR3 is TGTGCCAGTAGTATAGTGGGACAGGGAGACTACGAGCAGTACTTC. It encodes CASSIVGQGDYEQYF.

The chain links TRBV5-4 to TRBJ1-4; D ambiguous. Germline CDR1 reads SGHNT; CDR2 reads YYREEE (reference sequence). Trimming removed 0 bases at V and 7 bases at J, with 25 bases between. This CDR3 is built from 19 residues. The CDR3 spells CASSLATDTERAIGEKLFF. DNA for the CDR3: TGTGCCAGCAGCTTGGCCACAGATACGGAGAGGGCAATAGGTGAAAAACTGTTTTTT.

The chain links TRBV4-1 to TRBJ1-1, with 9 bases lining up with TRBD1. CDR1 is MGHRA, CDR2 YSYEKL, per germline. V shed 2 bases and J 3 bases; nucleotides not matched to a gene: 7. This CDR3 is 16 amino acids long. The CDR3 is CASSQPYRGRDTEAFF. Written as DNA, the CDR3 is TGCGCCAGCAGCCAACCGTACAGGGGGCGCGACACTGAAGCTTTCTTT.

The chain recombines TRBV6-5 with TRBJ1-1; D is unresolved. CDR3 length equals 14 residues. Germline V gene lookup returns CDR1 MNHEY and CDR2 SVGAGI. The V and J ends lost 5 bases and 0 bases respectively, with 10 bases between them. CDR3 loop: CASSKTEMNTEAFF. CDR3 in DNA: TGTGCCAGCAGTAAGACTGAGATGAACACTGAAGCTTTCTTT.

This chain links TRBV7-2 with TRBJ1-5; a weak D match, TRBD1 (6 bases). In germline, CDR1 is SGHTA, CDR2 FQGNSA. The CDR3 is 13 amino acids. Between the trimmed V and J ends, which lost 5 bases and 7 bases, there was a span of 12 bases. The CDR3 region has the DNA TGTGCCAGCAGCCCAGGGGCCTGGCAGCCCCAGCATTTT. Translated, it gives CASSPGAWQPQHF.

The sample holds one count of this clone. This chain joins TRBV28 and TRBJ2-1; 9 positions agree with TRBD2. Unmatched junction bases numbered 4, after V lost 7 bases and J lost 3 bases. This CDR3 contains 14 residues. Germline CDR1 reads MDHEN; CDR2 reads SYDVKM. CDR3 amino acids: CASISRGGYNEQFF. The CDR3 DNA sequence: TGTGCCAGCATATCGCGGGGGGGCTACAATGAGCAGTTCTTC.

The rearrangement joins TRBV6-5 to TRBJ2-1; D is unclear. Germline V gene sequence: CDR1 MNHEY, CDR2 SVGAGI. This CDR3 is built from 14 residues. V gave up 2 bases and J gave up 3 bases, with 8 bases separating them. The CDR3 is CASSYRLSYNEQFF. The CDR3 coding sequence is TGTGCCAGCAGTTACAGATTGAGCTACAATGAGCAGTTCTTC.

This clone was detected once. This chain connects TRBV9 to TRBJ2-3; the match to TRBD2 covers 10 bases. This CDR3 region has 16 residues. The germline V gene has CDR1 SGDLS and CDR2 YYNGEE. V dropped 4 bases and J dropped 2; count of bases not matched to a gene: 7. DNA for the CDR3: TGTGCCAGCAGCTTACTAGCGGGGCCTTTCACAGATACGCAGTATTTT. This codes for CASSLLAGPFTDTQYF.